The T cell receptor (beta chain) under discussion was sequenced for a study of T cells in Graves' hyperthyroidism and ophthalmopathy (dated by TCRdb to between 2019 and 2020). Broadly, across the study: Peripheral blood samples were taken at the time of initial diagnosis, prior to any treatment. Whether ophthalmopathy could be predicted prospectively was tested in an independent validation cohort made up of roughly 19 hyperthyroidism patients plus 17 patients who later progressed to ophthalmopathy. After blood sampling, hyperthyroidism patients were treated with methimazole at a starting dose of 30 mg daily, and ophthalmopathy patients were treated with high-dose intravenous methylprednisolone. The 75 to 100 discovery patients were randomly split 7:3 into training and test sets. To identify distinguishing TCR V-J signatures, a discovery cohort of 100 or so patients was used, comprising 40 to 45 with Graves' ophthalmopathy and under 60 with stable Graves' hyperthyroidism. Thyroid tissue and blood T-cell repertoires from six Graves' hyperthyroidism patients were also compared in the study. The paper reports TCR Vbeta CDR3 sequencing of some 140 peripheral blood samples: 40 or so ophthalmopathy, about 75 hyperthyroidism and approximately 17 progressor patients.

CDR1 MNHEY and CDR2 SMNVEV are derived from the germline V gene (reference sequence). From the cysteine through the phenylalanine, the CDR3 covers 13 amino acids. Of the read, only the CDR3 DNA is kept; its 39 bases are in frame from base 1. V loses 5 bases, J loses 2 bases, and the germline ends lie 7 bases apart. Graves' hyperthyroidism was defined as stable when no progression to ophthalmopathy occurred over 18 months of follow-up. Hyperthyroidism patients were newly diagnosed, with disease duration under 2 months, and aged 18 to 65 years. The study excluded patients with uncontrolled infections, other autoimmune diseases, pregnancy or lactation. Clinical symptoms, serum thyroxine and TRAb, thyroid ultrasound, and orbital computed tomography formed the basis for the diagnoses. PBMCs were isolated from about 9.1 ml of fresh peripheral blood by Ficoll-Paque density gradient centrifugation. Total RNA was extracted using Trizol reagent, and RNA quality was assessed on an Agilent 2100 Bioanalyzer.

Amplification of TCR beta CDR3 regions was carried out from RNA transcripts. The first round of RT-PCR for the TCR CDR3 was performed with the HTBI primer set and the Qiagen OneStep RT-PCR kit. Libraries were constructed in a second round of multiplex PCR, after which size selection and purification were carried out. The libraries were sequenced on an Illumina HiSeq2000 using paired-end 100 bp reads. As for the original processing: SOAPnuke was used to process the raw data, with reads discarded if the reads contained adapters or uncalled bases, had a mean Phred below 15, or lacked an exact constant-primer or identifier match. High-quality paired reads were merged using COPE v1.2.5, and each unique nucleotide sequence was defined as a clonotype. MiTCR v1.1 was used to align clonotypes to the IMGT TRBV, TRBD and TRBJ reference segments. Analysis was restricted to V-J combinations with a frequency above 0.0001, which covered approximately 99% of repertoires. A TCS score was defined as the ratio between F50 (clonal expansion) and ExV (chaos), using BLOSUM62-based TCRdist between CDR3 peptides within each V-J. Welch's t-statistics and random forest reduced 450 to 600 V-J features to roughly 13, which were used in a naive Bayes classifier (R e1071). TCRdb reworked the public reads: Q25 trimming with fastp, MiXCR clone assembly, productive beta chains retained. Rows are combined by CDR3 protein, so each entry shows the most common genes and DNA. The V and J calls here are based on TCRdb, not the publication. In all, the sample holds about 360,000 distinct CDR3 sequences, and around 14% of those were seen once. The ten largest clones take up about 9.1% of the sample.

This clonotype came up many times. This clone's antigen is unknown. No qualities accompany the bases; no much larger clone lies one base away. The paper's findings and limits, for the study overall: In cross-validation, a model built on a 13 V-J signature told ophthalmopathy apart from stable hyperthyroidism with approximately 90% sensitivity and roughly 82% specificity, and in testing the same model reached 80%/75%. Most expanded thyroid clonotypes (frequency above 0.001) were also found in blood, which suggests that blood repertoires may mirror thyroid immune responses. In validation, progression to ophthalmopathy was predicted by the model with more than 65% sensitivity and 72.22% specificity, a median of 6.5 months before onset. No statistical method was used to set the sample size in advance, and investigators knew the group allocation.

Sequenced sample: blood. The chain links TRBV27 with TRBJ2-1, with TRBD2 as a weak D call on 6 bases. The source of this sequence is a woman younger than 35 with Graves' hyperthyroidism. The DNA sequence is as follows: TGTGCCAGCAGTAGCGGGCCCTACAATGAGCAGTTCTTC. Its translation reads: CASSSGPYNEQFF.